A selection of T cell receptor beta chains follows, all from one sample in a study of blood T cells in healthy people across ages. TCRdb used MiXCR to reprocess the 5' RACE reads, holding one entry per CDR3 protein. This table has 450,000 to 700,000 distinct CDR3 sequences, 27% appearing once. Sequencing input: blood. The receptors stem from a woman aged 70-85 years in good health. Each CDR3 is given with its conserved first and last residue. The D gene is left open where the match is weak. Only part of the rows carry a size: once, few, many, or a class if the clone is expanded.

clone_size	v_call	j_call	d_call	cdr3_aa	cdr3_nt
-	TRBV20-1	TRBJ1-1	-	CSFPADNTEAFF	TGCAGTTTCCCCGCAGACAACACTGAAGCTTTCTTT
-	TRBV5-1	TRBJ1-1	-	CASSMARSGPFQNTEAFF	TGCGCCAGCAGCATGGCCCGGTCTGGGCCTTTTCAGAACACTGAAGCTTTCTTT
few	TRBV24-1	TRBJ1-2	TRBD1	CATSGGQGYGYTF	TGTGCCACCAGTGGTGGACAGGGCTATGGCTACACCTTC
many	TRBV5-5	TRBJ2-1	-	CASSRQPRVAPYNEQFF	TGTGCCAGCAGCCGCCAGCCCCGAGTGGCTCCCTACAATGAGCAGTTCTTC
few	TRBV20-1	TRBJ1-2	-	CSAHPGPLGGYTF	TGCAGTGCACATCCTGGGCCCCTTGGGGGCTACACCTTC
few	TRBV5-1	TRBJ2-3	-	CASGAADTQYF	TGCGCCAGCGGGGCGGCAGATACGCAGTATTTT
few	TRBV4-2	TRBJ2-4	TRBD2	CASTSSGGKNIQYF	TGTGCCAGCACCTCTAGCGGGGGAAAAAACATTCAGTACTTC
-	TRBV18	TRBJ2-1	-	CASSPNGGTGLF	TGTGCCAGCTCACCAAATGGGGGAACCGGACTCTTC
-	TRBV6-4	TRBJ2-3	TRBD1	CASSRDRETDTQYF	TGTGCCAGCAGTAGGGACAGGGAGACAGATACGCAGTATTTT
-	TRBV7-9	TRBJ2-7	-	CASSSSKYEQYF	TGTGCCAGCAGCTCCTCCAAGTACGAGCAGTACTTC
-	TRBV12-3/TRBV12-4	TRBJ1-2	-	CASCLGGYQGYTF	TGTGCCAGCTGTTTGGGGGGATATCAGGGCTACACCTTC
-	TRBV29-1	TRBJ2-1	TRBD1	CSVEGLMGQGAYNEQFF	TGCAGCGTTGAAGGGTTGATGGGACAGGGGGCCTACAATGAGCAGTTCTTC
-	TRBV5-1	TRBJ2-7	TRBD1	CASSEGQGAPHEQYF	TGCGCCAGCAGCGAGGGACAGGGGGCCCCCCACGAGCAGTACTTC
-	TRBV27	TRBJ2-2	TRBD1	CASSRPGTGVQELFF	TGTGCCAGCAGTCGGCCCGGGACAGGGGTTCAGGAGCTGTTTTTT
-	TRBV27	TRBJ2-4	-	CASKGGDKNIQYF	TGTGCCAGCAAAGGGGGGGATAAAAACATTCAGTACTTC
-	TRBV7-2	TRBJ2-6	TRBD2	CASSQYSSGTGSGANVLTF	TGTGCCAGCAGCCAATACTCTAGCGGGACGGGCTCTGGGGCCAACGTCCTGACTTTC
few	TRBV10-3	TRBJ2-7	-	CAVGPDSYEQYF	TGTGCCGTTGGTCCGGACTCCTACGAGCAGTACTTC
-	TRBV4-2	TRBJ2-7	TRBD2	CASSQGTSAAGGYEQYF	TGTGCCAGCAGCCAAGGGACTAGCGCGGCGGGGGGATACGAGCAGTACTTC
-	TRBV7-2	TRBJ2-7	-	CASSLAVNYEQYF	TGTGCCAGCAGCTTAGCGGTCAACTACGAGCAGTACTTC
-	TRBV2	TRBJ2-3	-	CASSYAGIIADTQYF	TGTGCCAGCAGCTACGCGGGGATAATCGCAGATACGCAGTATTTT
-	TRBV20-1	TRBJ2-1	TRBD2	CSAPVLAGESNEQFF	TGCAGTGCCCCCGTCCTAGCGGGAGAGTCCAATGAGCAGTTCTTC
-	TRBV2	TRBJ2-4	-	CASGRSGQNIQYF	TGTGCTAGCGGCCGGTCGGGCCAAAACATTCAGTACTTC
-	TRBV5-1	TRBJ2-1	-	CASSPPGGTYNEQFF	TGCGCCAGCAGCCCGCCCGGGGGCACCTACAATGAGCAGTTCTTC
-	TRBV6-1	TRBJ2-3	-	CASSESGLLQYF	TGTGCCAGCAGTGAATCGGGCTTATTGCAGTATTTT
-	TRBV6-1	TRBJ1-1	-	CASSERSAGNTEAFF	TGTGCCAGCAGTGAAAGGTCAGCTGGTAACACTGAAGCTTTCTTT
once	TRBV11-1	TRBJ1-2	-	CASSLVTPTLDRRDNYGYTF	TGTGCCAGCAGCTTAGTCACTCCCACTCTAGACAGGCGAGATAACTATGGCTACACCTTC
few	TRBV20-1	TRBJ2-5	TRBD2	CSARGLAGGRQETQYF	TGCAGTGCTAGAGGGCTAGCGGGGGGCCGCCAAGAGACCCAGTACTTC
-	TRBV12-3/TRBV12-4	TRBJ1-3	-	CASSPRGMGNTIYF	TGTGCCAGCAGTCCGCGGGGGATGGGAAACACCATATATTTT
few	TRBV7-3	TRBJ2-3	TRBD2	CASALAPGGGTDTQYF	TGTGCCAGCGCCCTCGCCCCGGGGGGGGGCACAGATACGCAGTATTTT
-	TRBV7-2	TRBJ1-4	-	CASSLDGGRVYEKLFF	TGTGCCAGCAGCTTAGACGGGGGCCGGGTGTATGAAAAACTGTTTTTT
few	TRBV12-3/TRBV12-4	TRBJ2-1	TRBD2	CASSLDVAGVFYNEQFF	TGTGCCAGCAGTTTAGATGTAGCGGGGGTGTTCTACAATGAGCAGTTCTTC
-	TRBV7-2	TRBJ1-5	-	CASSLARGDSQHF	TGTGCCAGCAGCTTAGCCCGAGGGGACTCCCAGCATTTT
once	TRBV20-1	TRBJ1-1	-	CSAPDRRNTEAFF	TGCAGTGCTCCAGACAGGAGGAACACTGAAGCTTTCTTT
-	TRBV20-1	TRBJ2-7	TRBD2	CSAGLAGVTYEQYF	TGCAGTGCGGGACTAGCGGGGGTAACCTACGAGCAGTACTTC
-	TRBV7-3	TRBJ2-1	-	CASSSFGRNEQFF	TGTGCCAGCAGCTCGTTCGGGCGAAATGAGCAGTTCTTC
-	TRBV25-1	TRBJ2-2	TRBD1	CASSEYRQGTGELFF	TGTGCCAGCAGTGAATATCGACAGGGTACCGGGGAGCTGTTTTTT
-	TRBV20-1	TRBJ2-3	-	CSALVPWRTSTDTQYF	TGCAGTGCCCTCGTGCCGTGGCGGACTAGCACAGATACGCAGTATTTT
-	TRBV9	TRBJ1-2	-	CASSGKEDIVYGYTF	TGTGCCAGCAGCGGGAAGGAGGACATCGTCTATGGCTACACCTTC
-	TRBV2	TRBJ1-2	-	CASRDGGGPENYGYTF	TGTGCCAGCCGAGACGGAGGAGGCCCGGAGAACTATGGCTACACCTTC
few	TRBV6-1	TRBJ2-7	-	CASSVGTIEQYF	TGTGCCAGCAGTGTTGGCACGATCGAGCAGTACTTC
-	TRBV20-1	TRBJ2-3	-	CSANIMGTDTQYF	TGCAGTGCAAATATTATGGGCACAGATACGCAGTATTTT
-	TRBV5-1	TRBJ2-1	TRBD2	CASSLVASGGSEQFF	TGCGCCAGCAGCTTGGTTGCTAGCGGGGGGTCTGAGCAGTTCTTC
-	TRBV9	TRBJ2-3	-	CASSLKVDTDTQYF	TGTGCCAGCAGCCTCAAGGTCGATACAGATACGCAGTATTTT
-	TRBV9	TRBJ1-3	-	CASSVGPSGNTIYF	TGTGCCAGCAGCGTAGGGCCCAGTGGAAACACCATATATTTT
many	TRBV7-9	TRBJ2-1	TRBD1	CATQGAKFF	TGTGCCACCCAGGGGGCGAAGTTCTTC
few	TRBV5-1	TRBJ2-5	-	CASSYDLTGETQYF	TGCGCCAGCAGCTACGACCTAACCGGGGAGACCCAGTACTTC
few	TRBV5-1	TRBJ2-3	TRBD2	CASSSGGREDTQYF	TGCGCCAGCAGCTCGGGGGGGCGTGAAGATACGCAGTATTTT